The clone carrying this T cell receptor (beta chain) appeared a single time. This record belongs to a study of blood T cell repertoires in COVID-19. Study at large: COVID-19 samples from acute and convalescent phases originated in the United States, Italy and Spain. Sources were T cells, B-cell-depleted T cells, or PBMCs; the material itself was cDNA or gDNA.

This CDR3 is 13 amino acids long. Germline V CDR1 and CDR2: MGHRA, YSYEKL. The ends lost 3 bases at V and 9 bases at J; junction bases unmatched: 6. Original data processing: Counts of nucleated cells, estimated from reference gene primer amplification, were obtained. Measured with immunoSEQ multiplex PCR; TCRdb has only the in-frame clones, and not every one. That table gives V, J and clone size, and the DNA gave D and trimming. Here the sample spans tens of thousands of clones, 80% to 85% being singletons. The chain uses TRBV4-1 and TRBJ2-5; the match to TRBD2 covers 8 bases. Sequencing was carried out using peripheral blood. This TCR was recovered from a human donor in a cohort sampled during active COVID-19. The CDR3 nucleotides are TGCGCCAGCAGCCACCGCGGGGGGCGGGCCCAGTACTTC. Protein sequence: CASSHRGGRAQYF.